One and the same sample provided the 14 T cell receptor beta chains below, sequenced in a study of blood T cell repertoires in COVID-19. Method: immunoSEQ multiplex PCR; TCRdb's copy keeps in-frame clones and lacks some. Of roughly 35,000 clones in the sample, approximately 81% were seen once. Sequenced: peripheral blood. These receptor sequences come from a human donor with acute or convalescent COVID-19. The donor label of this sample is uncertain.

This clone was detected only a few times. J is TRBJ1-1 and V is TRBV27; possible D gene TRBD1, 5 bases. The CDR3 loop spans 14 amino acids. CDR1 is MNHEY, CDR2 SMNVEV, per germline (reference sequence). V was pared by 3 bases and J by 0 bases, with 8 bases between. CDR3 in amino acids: CASSFVGVNTEAFF. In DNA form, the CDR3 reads TGTGCCAGCAGTTTCGTAGGGGTGAACACTGAAGCTTTCTTT.

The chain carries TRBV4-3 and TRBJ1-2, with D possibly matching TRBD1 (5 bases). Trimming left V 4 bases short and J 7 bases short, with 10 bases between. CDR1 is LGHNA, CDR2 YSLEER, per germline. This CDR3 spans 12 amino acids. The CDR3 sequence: CASSRGVAGYTF. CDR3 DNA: TGCGCCAGCAGCCGGGGGGTTGCTGGCTACACCTTC.

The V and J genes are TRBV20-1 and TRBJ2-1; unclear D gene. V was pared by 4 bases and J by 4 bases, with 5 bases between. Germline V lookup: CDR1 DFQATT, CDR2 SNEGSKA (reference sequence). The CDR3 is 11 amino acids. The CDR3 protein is CSAMTYNEQFF. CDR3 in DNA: TGCAGTGCTATGACTTACAATGAGCAGTTCTTC.

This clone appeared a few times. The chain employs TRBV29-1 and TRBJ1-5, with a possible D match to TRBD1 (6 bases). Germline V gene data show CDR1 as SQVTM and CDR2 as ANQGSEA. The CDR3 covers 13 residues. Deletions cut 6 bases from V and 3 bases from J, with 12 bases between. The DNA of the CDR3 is TGCAGCGTGGCCGGACAGAACAATCAGCCCCAGCATTTT. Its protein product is CSVAGQNNQPQHF.

The CDR3 is CASSYRPNTEAFF. The CDR3, as DNA: TGTGCCAGTAGTTACAGGCCTAACACTGAAGCTTTCTTT. This chain connects TRBV19 to TRBJ1-1; tentatively, D is TRBD1 (5 bases). Germline V CDR1 and CDR2: LNHDA, SQIVND (reference sequence). The germline V and J ends were trimmed by 5 bases and 2 bases, with 9 bases remaining between them. CDR3 length: 13 amino acids.

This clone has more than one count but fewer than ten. CDR3 sequence: CASSQERASGGGTDTQYF. The DNA of the CDR3 is TGTGCCAGCAGCCAAGAAAGGGCGAGCGGGGGTGGCACAGATACGCAGTATTTT. This chain joins TRBV4-2 and TRBJ2-3; TRBD2 matches at 8 bases. There are 18 residues in the CDR3. From germline, CDR1 is LGHNA and CDR2 YNFKEQ. V lost 0 bases, J lost 1 base, and 9 bases stayed unmatched.

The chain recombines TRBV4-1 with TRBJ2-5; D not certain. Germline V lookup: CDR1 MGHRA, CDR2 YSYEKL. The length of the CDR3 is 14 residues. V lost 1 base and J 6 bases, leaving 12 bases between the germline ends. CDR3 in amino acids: CASSQGGVEKTQYF. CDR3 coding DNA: TGCGCCAGCAGCCAAGGAGGAGTCGAGAAGACCCAGTACTTC.

The CDR3 here is CASSLPGLAGGAKEQFF. The CDR3 DNA follows: TGTGCCAGCAGCTTACCGGGACTAGCGGGGGGGGCTAAGGAGCAGTTCTTC. The genes are TRBV7-2 and TRBJ2-1; 16 nucleotides match TRBD2. The CDR3 sequence is 17 residues long. After removal of 2 bases from V and 10 bases from J, the junction contained 8 bases not matched to a gene. Germline V gene sequence: CDR1 SGHTA, CDR2 FQGNSA.

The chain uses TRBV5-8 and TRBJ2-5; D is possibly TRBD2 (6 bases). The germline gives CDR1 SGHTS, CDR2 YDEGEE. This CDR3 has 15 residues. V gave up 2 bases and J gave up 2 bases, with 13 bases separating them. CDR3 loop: CASSLRGKTQETQYF. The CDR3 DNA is TGTGCCAGCAGCTTACGGGGGAAAACGCAAGAGACCCAGTACTTC.

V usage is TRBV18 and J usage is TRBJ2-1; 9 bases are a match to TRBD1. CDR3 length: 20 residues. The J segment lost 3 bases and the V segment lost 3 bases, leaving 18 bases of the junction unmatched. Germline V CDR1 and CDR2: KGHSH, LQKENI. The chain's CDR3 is CASSPRRGTGIIGYYNEQFF. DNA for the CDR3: TGTGCCAGCTCACCTCGGAGGGGGACAGGGATTATCGGCTACTACAATGAGCAGTTCTTC.

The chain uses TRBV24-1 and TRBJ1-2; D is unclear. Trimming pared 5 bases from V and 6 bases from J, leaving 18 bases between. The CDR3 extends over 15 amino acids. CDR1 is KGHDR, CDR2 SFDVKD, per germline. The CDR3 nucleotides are TGTGCCACCAGTGTTGGCAAAACTACTCTGAATGGCTACACCTTC. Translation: CATSVGKTTLNGYTF.

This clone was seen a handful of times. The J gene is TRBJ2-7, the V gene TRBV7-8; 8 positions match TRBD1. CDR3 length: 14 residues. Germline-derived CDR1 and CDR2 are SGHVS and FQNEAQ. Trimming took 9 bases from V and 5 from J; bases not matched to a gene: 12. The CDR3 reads CASNRQGPHDEQYF. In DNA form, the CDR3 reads TGTGCCAGTAACCGACAGGGGCCGCACGACGAGCAGTACTTC. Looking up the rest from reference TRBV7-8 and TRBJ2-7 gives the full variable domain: GAGVSQSPRYKVAKRGQDVALRCDPISGHVSLFWYQQALGQGPEFLTYFQNEAQLDKSGLPSDRFFAERPEGSVSTLKIQRTQQEDSAVYLCASNRQGPHDEQYFGPGTRLTVT.

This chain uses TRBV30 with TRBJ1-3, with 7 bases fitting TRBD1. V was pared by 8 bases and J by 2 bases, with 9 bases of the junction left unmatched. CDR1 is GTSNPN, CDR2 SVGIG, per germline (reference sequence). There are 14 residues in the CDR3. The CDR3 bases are TGTGCCGCTTTCCGGACAGGTACTGGAAACACCATATATTTT. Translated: CAAFRTGTGNTIYF.

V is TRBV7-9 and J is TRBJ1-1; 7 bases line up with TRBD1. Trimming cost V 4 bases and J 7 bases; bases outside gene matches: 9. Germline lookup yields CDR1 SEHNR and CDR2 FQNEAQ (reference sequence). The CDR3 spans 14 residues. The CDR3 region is CASSSTPRDSEAFF. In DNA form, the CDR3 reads TGTGCCAGCAGCTCGACCCCAAGGGACAGTGAAGCTTTCTTT.